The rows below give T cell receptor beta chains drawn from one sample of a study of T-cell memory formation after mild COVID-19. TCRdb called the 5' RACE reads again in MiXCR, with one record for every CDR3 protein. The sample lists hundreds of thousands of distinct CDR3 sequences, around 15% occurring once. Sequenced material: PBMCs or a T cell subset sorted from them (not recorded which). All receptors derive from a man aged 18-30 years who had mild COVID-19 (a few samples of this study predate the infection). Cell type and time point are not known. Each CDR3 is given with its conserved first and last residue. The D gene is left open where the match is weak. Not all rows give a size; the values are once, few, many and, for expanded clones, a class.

CDR3nt: TGTGCCATACCGGGACAGGGGCGGTACGAGCAGTACTTC
CDR3aa: CAIPGQGRYEQYF
j_gene: TRBJ2-7
d_gene: TRBD1
abundance: few
v_gene: TRBV2

CDR3nt: TGTGCCAGCAGCCACCGGGACAGAGACACAGATACGCAGTATTTT
CDR3aa: CASSHRDRDTDTQYF
j_gene: TRBJ2-3
d_gene: TRBD1
abundance: .
v_gene: TRBV7-9

CDR3nt: TGTGCCAGCAGCCTCACTGGGTCCCCGTCGGATACGCAGTATTTT
CDR3aa: CASSLTGSPSDTQYF
j_gene: TRBJ2-3
d_gene: .
abundance: .
v_gene: TRBV11-2

CDR3nt: TGTGCCAGCAGCTTAGCGCCCTCTGGAAACACCATATATTTT
CDR3aa: CASSLAPSGNTIYF
j_gene: TRBJ1-3
d_gene: .
abundance: .
v_gene: TRBV7-6

CDR3nt: TGTGCCAGCAAGGGCAGGGTAAGCGGTGAGCAGTTCTTC
CDR3aa: CASKGRVSGEQFF
j_gene: TRBJ2-1
d_gene: .
abundance: .
v_gene: TRBV6-2/TRBV6-3

CDR3nt: TGTGCCAGCAGCCCGACGGGGCTAGCCTCCTACAATGAGCAGTTCTTC
CDR3aa: CASSPTGLASYNEQFF
j_gene: TRBJ2-1
d_gene: .
abundance: few
v_gene: TRBV7-9

CDR3nt: TGCGCCAGCAGCTTCAGGGGGCCCCAAGAGACCCAGTACTTC
CDR3aa: CASSFRGPQETQYF
j_gene: TRBJ2-5
d_gene: TRBD1
abundance: many
v_gene: TRBV5-1

CDR3nt: TGTGCCAGCACCAGGGCAGGGGAAAATTCACCCCTCCACTTT
CDR3aa: CASTRAGENSPLHF
j_gene: TRBJ1-6
d_gene: .
abundance: few
v_gene: TRBV7-9

CDR3nt: TGCGCCAGCAGCCTCCAGGGGGTTGGCACAGATACGCAGTATTTT
CDR3aa: CASSLQGVGTDTQYF
j_gene: TRBJ2-3
d_gene: TRBD1
abundance: .
v_gene: TRBV4-1

CDR3nt: TGTGCCAGCAGCGTCCGGGACAGGGGGGATCTAGGGCAGTTCTTC
CDR3aa: CASSVRDRGDLGQFF
j_gene: TRBJ2-1
d_gene: TRBD1
abundance: few
v_gene: TRBV9

CDR3nt: TGTGCCAGCAGCTTATACGCAGATACGCAGTATTTT
CDR3aa: CASSLYADTQYF
j_gene: TRBJ2-3
d_gene: .
abundance: many
v_gene: TRBV7-2

CDR3nt: TGCGCCAGCAGCTTGGCTCCGGGGACAGCCGACTATGGCTACACCTTC
CDR3aa: CASSLAPGTADYGYTF
j_gene: TRBJ1-2
d_gene: TRBD1
abundance: .
v_gene: TRBV5-1

CDR3nt: TGTGCCAGCAGTGAAGCGCACTCCTACGAGCAGTACTTC
CDR3aa: CASSEAHSYEQYF
j_gene: TRBJ2-7
d_gene: .
abundance: few
v_gene: TRBV2

CDR3nt: TGCAGTGCTAGACGTAATAGCAATCAGCCCCAGCATTTT
CDR3aa: CSARRNSNQPQHF
j_gene: TRBJ1-5
d_gene: .
abundance: .
v_gene: TRBV20-1

CDR3nt: TGTGCCAGCAGCCTGGGGGAGGCAACTAATGAAAAACTGTTTTTT
CDR3aa: CASSLGEATNEKLFF
j_gene: TRBJ1-4
d_gene: .
abundance: many
v_gene: TRBV27

CDR3nt: TGCGCCAGCAGCCCCGGGGGTGGAGGCTACACCTTC
CDR3aa: CASSPGGGGYTF
j_gene: TRBJ1-2
d_gene: .
abundance: few
v_gene: TRBV5-1

CDR3nt: TGTGCCAGCTCACCGGTAGGTGGGGGGCTTGACGATGAGCAGTTCTTC
CDR3aa: CASSPVGGGLDDEQFF
j_gene: TRBJ2-1
d_gene: .
abundance: .
v_gene: TRBV18

CDR3nt: TGTGCCAGCAGCTTAGGGGGAGGTTTCAATCAGCCCCAGCATTTT
CDR3aa: CASSLGGGFNQPQHF
j_gene: TRBJ1-5
d_gene: .
abundance: .
v_gene: TRBV7-9

CDR3nt: TGTGCCAGTAGTATACAGGGTGGGTATGAGCAGTTCTTC
CDR3aa: CASSIQGGYEQFF
j_gene: TRBJ2-1
d_gene: .
abundance: .
v_gene: TRBV19

CDR3nt: TGTGCCAGCAGCGTCCGACCGGGACCCCTCTCCTACAATGAGCAGTTCTTC
CDR3aa: CASSVRPGPLSYNEQFF
j_gene: TRBJ2-1
d_gene: .
abundance: many
v_gene: TRBV9

CDR3nt: TGTGCCAGCAGCTTCAGTGGGGGCACCGGGGAGCTGTTTTTT
CDR3aa: CASSFSGGTGELFF
j_gene: TRBJ2-2
d_gene: .
abundance: .
v_gene: TRBV9

CDR3nt: TGTGCCAGCAGCTTATCGGCAGGCTCCTACAATGAGCAGTTCTTC
CDR3aa: CASSLSAGSYNEQFF
j_gene: TRBJ2-1
d_gene: .
abundance: many
v_gene: TRBV11-1

CDR3nt: TGTGCCAGCAGCTGGACTAGCGGGAGCTCCTACAATGAGCAGTTCTTC
CDR3aa: CASSWTSGSSYNEQFF
j_gene: TRBJ2-1
d_gene: TRBD2
abundance: .
v_gene: TRBV7-9

CDR3nt: TGCGCCAGCAGCTTCGACGATACTAACTATGGCTACACCTTC
CDR3aa: CASSFDDTNYGYTF
j_gene: TRBJ1-2
d_gene: .
abundance: many
v_gene: TRBV5-1

CDR3nt: TGCAGTGCTAGCTCAGGGGCAGATACGCAGTATTTT
CDR3aa: CSASSGADTQYF
j_gene: TRBJ2-3
d_gene: .
abundance: few
v_gene: TRBV20-1

CDR3nt: TGTGCCAGCAGTTCTGGACAGGGCCTCTTGAACACTGAAGCTTTCTTT
CDR3aa: CASSSGQGLLNTEAFF
j_gene: TRBJ1-1
d_gene: TRBD1
abundance: .
v_gene: TRBV12-3/TRBV12-4

CDR3nt: TGTGCCAGCAGCTTGGTCCCAGGCAGGGAAGAGACCCAGTACTTC
CDR3aa: CASSLVPGREETQYF
j_gene: TRBJ2-5
d_gene: .
abundance: few
v_gene: TRBV5-5

CDR3nt: TGTGCCAGCAGCGACAGACAGGGGGAGAGCACAGATACGCAGTATTTT
CDR3aa: CASSDRQGESTDTQYF
j_gene: TRBJ2-3
d_gene: TRBD1
abundance: many
v_gene: TRBV13

CDR3nt: TGCAGCGTTGAGTTAGGTGGGGGGGACCAAGAGACCCAGTACTTC
CDR3aa: CSVELGGGDQETQYF
j_gene: TRBJ2-5
d_gene: TRBD2
abundance: .
v_gene: TRBV29-1

CDR3nt: TGTGCCAGCAGCTTAGGGAGCTTTCTAGAGACCCAGTACTTC
CDR3aa: CASSLGSFLETQYF
j_gene: TRBJ2-5
d_gene: .
abundance: few
v_gene: TRBV7-2

CDR3nt: TGTGCCAGCTCTTGGGGCTCCCTCCGGGGAATGAACACTGAAGCTTTCTTT
CDR3aa: CASSWGSLRGMNTEAFF
j_gene: TRBJ1-1
d_gene: .
abundance: .
v_gene: TRBV18

CDR3nt: TGTGCCAGCAGTTACTCGAGGATTACGCAGTATTTT
CDR3aa: CASSYSRITQYF
j_gene: TRBJ2-3
d_gene: .
abundance: few
v_gene: TRBV6-2/TRBV6-3

CDR3nt: TGTGCCAGCAGCCAGAGCCCGTACCAAGAGACCCAGTACTTC
CDR3aa: CASSQSPYQETQYF
j_gene: TRBJ2-5
d_gene: .
abundance: .
v_gene: TRBV4-2

CDR3nt: TGTGCCAGCAGCCCGAACAGGGTGGGGAATGAAAAACTGTTTTTT
CDR3aa: CASSPNRVGNEKLFF
j_gene: TRBJ1-4
d_gene: .
abundance: .
v_gene: TRBV4-2

CDR3nt: TGTGCCAGCAGTTACTCGTGGAAGGGATCAAATGGCTACACCTTC
CDR3aa: CASSYSWKGSNGYTF
j_gene: TRBJ1-2
d_gene: .
abundance: .
v_gene: TRBV6-2/TRBV6-3

CDR3nt: TGTGCCAGCAGCCCCGACAGGGACCATGGCTACACCTTC
CDR3aa: CASSPDRDHGYTF
j_gene: TRBJ1-2
d_gene: TRBD1
abundance: .
v_gene: TRBV11-2

CDR3nt: TGTGCCAGCAGCTTAGATGGGCTAGATGAGCAGTTCTTC
CDR3aa: CASSLDGLDEQFF
j_gene: TRBJ2-1
d_gene: .
abundance: .
v_gene: TRBV7-8

CDR3nt: TGTGCCACTAGGGATATTTCGAACACCGGGGAGCTGTTTTTT
CDR3aa: CATRDISNTGELFF
j_gene: TRBJ2-2
d_gene: .
abundance: .
v_gene: TRBV6-5

CDR3nt: TGTGCCAGCAGCTTAGTGGCAGGACAATTCGAGGGCGAGCAGTACTTC
CDR3aa: CASSLVAGQFEGEQYF
j_gene: TRBJ2-7
d_gene: .
abundance: few
v_gene: TRBV7-9

CDR3nt: TGCAGCGTTGATCGGACAGGGGGCCAACAGCCCCAGCATTTT
CDR3aa: CSVDRTGGQQPQHF
j_gene: TRBJ1-5
d_gene: TRBD1
abundance: .
v_gene: TRBV29-1

CDR3nt: TGTGCCAGCACTCCCATTCAGGGACCCGAGGTTTCACCCCTCCACTTT
CDR3aa: CASTPIQGPEVSPLHF
j_gene: TRBJ1-6
d_gene: .
abundance: .
v_gene: TRBV6-6

CDR3nt: TGTGCCAGCAGGCAAACTAGGGCTGAGCAGTTCTTC
CDR3aa: CASRQTRAEQFF
j_gene: TRBJ2-1
d_gene: .
abundance: many
v_gene: TRBV6-2/TRBV6-3

CDR3nt: TGTGCCAGCAGCTCTAGCCTGGCGGGAGATGTGGGTGAGCAGTTCTTC
CDR3aa: CASSSSLAGDVGEQFF
j_gene: TRBJ2-1
d_gene: TRBD2
abundance: .
v_gene: TRBV7-6

CDR3nt: TGTGCCAGCAGCGTACGGGACCGTTATAATTCACCCCTCCACTTT
CDR3aa: CASSVRDRYNSPLHF
j_gene: TRBJ1-6
d_gene: .
abundance: .
v_gene: TRBV7-9

CDR3nt: TGTGCCAGCAGCCCCGGACTAGCGGGGGGGAACACCGGGGAGCTGTTTTTT
CDR3aa: CASSPGLAGGNTGELFF
j_gene: TRBJ2-2
d_gene: TRBD2
abundance: many
v_gene: TRBV5-4

CDR3nt: TGTGCCACCGGGTACTATGGCTACACCTTC
CDR3aa: CATGYYGYTF
j_gene: TRBJ1-2
d_gene: .
abundance: .
v_gene: TRBV28

CDR3nt: TGCAGCGTTGAGCGGGACAACCAAGAGACCCAGTACTTC
CDR3aa: CSVERDNQETQYF
j_gene: TRBJ2-5
d_gene: .
abundance: .
v_gene: TRBV29-1

CDR3nt: TGTGCCAGCAGCTTTTCGCCGGACAGCTCCTACGAGCAGTACTTC
CDR3aa: CASSFSPDSSYEQYF
j_gene: TRBJ2-7
d_gene: .
abundance: .
v_gene: TRBV11-2

CDR3nt: TGCGCCAGCAGCCGGTACCAGGGTTACGATTCACCCCTCCACTTT
CDR3aa: CASSRYQGYDSPLHF
j_gene: TRBJ1-6
d_gene: .
abundance: few
v_gene: TRBV4-1

CDR3nt: TGTGCCAGCAGCCCTGGACAGGGGGCTAGCGAAAACATTCAGTACTTC
CDR3aa: CASSPGQGASENIQYF
j_gene: TRBJ2-4
d_gene: TRBD1
abundance: many
v_gene: TRBV9

CDR3nt: TGCGCCAGCAGGAGCGACGTGATTAACACTGAAGCTTTCTTT
CDR3aa: CASRSDVINTEAFF
j_gene: TRBJ1-1
d_gene: .
abundance: .
v_gene: TRBV5-1

CDR3nt: TGTGCCAGCAGCCAAGTACCTCCTGGGGAGCTGTTTTTT
CDR3aa: CASSQVPPGELFF
j_gene: TRBJ2-2
d_gene: .
abundance: few
v_gene: TRBV4-2

CDR3nt: TGTGCCAGCAGCCAGCACCGGACAGGGGGCACTGAAGCTTTCTTT
CDR3aa: CASSQHRTGGTEAFF
j_gene: TRBJ1-1
d_gene: TRBD1
abundance: few
v_gene: TRBV12-3/TRBV12-4

CDR3nt: TGTGCCAGCAGTACGGGCCTCTGGGGTCTTCTAAACATTCAGTACTTC
CDR3aa: CASSTGLWGLLNIQYF
j_gene: TRBJ2-4
d_gene: .
abundance: few
v_gene: TRBV28

CDR3nt: TGTGCCAGCAGTGGGGGCACAGGGATGGAGACCCAGTACTTC
CDR3aa: CASSGGTGMETQYF
j_gene: TRBJ2-5
d_gene: .
abundance: .
v_gene: TRBV6-1

CDR3nt: TGTGCCAACACCCCCCTATCAGCTTTCTTT
CDR3aa: CANTPLSAFF
j_gene: TRBJ1-1
d_gene: .
abundance: .
v_gene: TRBV21-1

CDR3nt: TGTGCCAGCAGCCCCCGCCGGGACAGCTACACAGATACGCAGTATTTT
CDR3aa: CASSPRRDSYTDTQYF
j_gene: TRBJ2-3
d_gene: TRBD1
abundance: .
v_gene: TRBV7-8

CDR3nt: TGTGCCAGTACCTTCACCCCAGGGAGGCGGTCCTACGAGCAGTACTTC
CDR3aa: CASTFTPGRRSYEQYF
j_gene: TRBJ2-7
d_gene: .
abundance: .
v_gene: TRBV12-3/TRBV12-4

CDR3nt: TGTGCCAGCAGGTTTAGCGGGGGACAAGAGACCCAGTACTTC
CDR3aa: CASRFSGGQETQYF
j_gene: TRBJ2-5
d_gene: TRBD2
abundance: few
v_gene: TRBV6-2/TRBV6-3

CDR3nt: TGTGCCAGCAGCCAAGCACAGTGGGGGCTCCATGAGCAGTTCTTC
CDR3aa: CASSQAQWGLHEQFF
j_gene: TRBJ2-1
d_gene: .
abundance: few
v_gene: TRBV4-2